These T cell receptor beta chains were read from a single sample in a study of identical twins. TCRdb analysed the 5' RACE reads with MiXCR anew, one entry per CDR3 protein. The table lists about 810,000 distinct CDR3 sequences, roughly an eighth of them singletons. These data were likewise used in another study, on yellow fever vaccine responses in identical twins.

The sequenced sample was PBMCs. The source of these receptors is a woman under 30 in good health. The CDR3 runs from the conserved cysteine through the conserved F or W. Each record gives: clone size, J gene, V gene, CDR3 protein. Clone size is shown for a subset of rows, as once, few, many or a class of expanded clone.

>many|TRBJ1-3|TRBV6-5
CASSYTSDSFGNTIYF
>few|TRBJ2-5|TRBV9
CASSVVGDETQYF
>.|TRBJ2-1|TRBV7-2
CASSSMRLAGANEQFF
>few|TRBJ2-1|TRBV27
CASSLEQGITGTSGYNEQFF
>.|TRBJ2-1|TRBV5-1
CASSITSGRGNEQFF
>.|TRBJ2-7|TRBV27
CASSLSSSGGNPYEQYF
>.|TRBJ1-1|TRBV27
CATTGGTNTEAFF
>.|TRBJ1-3|TRBV12-3/TRBV12-4
CASSPTRRGTNTIYF
>few|TRBJ2-7|TRBV9
CASSGGLGLAGYEQYF
>many|TRBJ2-5|TRBV7-9
CASSLVQLTQETQYF
>few|TRBJ2-1|TRBV5-1
CASSLPSLWDEQFF
>.|TRBJ2-3|TRBV9
CASQERESTDTQYF
>few|TRBJ2-1|TRBV13
CASSRDRERQFF
>many|TRBJ2-1|TRBV7-6
CASSSMTSGGYNEQFF
>few|TRBJ2-5|TRBV20-1
CSAKYEGLRGAQYF
>many|TRBJ2-2|TRBV12-3/TRBV12-4
CASSLRGGELFF
>.|TRBJ2-5|TRBV2
CASTGQGLGQETQYF
>few|TRBJ2-5|TRBV3-1
CASRMTGSTETQYF
>.|TRBJ2-5|TRBV12-3/TRBV12-4
CASSLGPGEETQYF
>many|TRBJ2-1|TRBV5-1
CASSIRLVRDGSYNEQFF
>.|TRBJ2-4|TRBV29-1
CSVAPGGYLGENIQYF
>.|TRBJ1-1|TRBV7-9
CASSWDKNTEAFF
>many|TRBJ2-3|TRBV28
CASRQSTDTQYF
>once|TRBJ2-3|TRBV4-1
CASSHVTAGGIDTQYF
>.|TRBJ1-1|TRBV7-8
CASSLRRERTEAFF
>.|TRBJ1-2|TRBV2
CASSDGQGGYGYTF
>.|TRBJ2-1|TRBV11-1
CASSFETSGSRPYNEQFF
>.|TRBJ2-6|TRBV12-3/TRBV12-4
CASSPFGAGANVLTF
>.|TRBJ2-7|TRBV6-1
CASTRGPGYSYEQYF
>few|TRBJ2-5|TRBV12-3/TRBV12-4
CASSPLAGGGETQYF
>.|TRBJ2-2|TRBV12-3/TRBV12-4
CASSLGGGKTGELFF
>.|TRBJ2-1|TRBV24-1
CATSGGSGSRNEQFF
>few|TRBJ2-7|TRBV21-1
CASSKEGADEQYF
>.|TRBJ1-6|TRBV7-9
CASSYDSYNSPLHF
>.|TRBJ2-7|TRBV6-1
CASATGTVAYEQYF
>many|TRBJ1-1|TRBV5-1
CASSLAGQYNTEAFF
>many|TRBJ2-4|TRBV12-3/TRBV12-4
CASSLGFTPAKNIQYF
>many|TRBJ2-2|TRBV12-3/TRBV12-4
CASSLQVKTNTGELFF
>.|TRBJ2-3|TRBV5-1
CASSLRGGTLDTQYF
>.|TRBJ1-5|TRBV15
CATRQPNQPQHF
>many|TRBJ1-1|TRBV7-2
CASSLAWAHLRGATEAFF
>.|TRBJ2-2|TRBV7-3
CASSLSGTETGELFF